This T cell receptor beta chain derives from a study of shared clonotypes between healthy human individuals. Germline CDR1 MNHEY, CDR2 SMNVEV (reference sequence). V was pared by 10 bases and J by 0 bases, with 15 bases of the junction left unmatched. The CDR3 is 16 amino acids. Terminally differentiated effector memory CD45RA+ cells were excluded from the naive CD8 cells, which were CD45RO-negative and positively selected for CCR7. Whole-study findings and limits: Non-shared clonotypes had lower generation probabilities than clonotypes shared by all four sorted-subset donors. Clonotypes that were shared across a few donors made up approximately 5% of naive CD4 clonotypes.

A word on this clone: The antigen remains unidentified.

Genomic DNA per cell subset filled all wells of several immunoSEQ plates. Generated by immunoSEQ multiplex PCR, the TCRdb table keeps only in-frame clones and is missing some. This sample has some 2,000,000 clones, with 85% to 95% found just once. The receptor comes from a young man in good health. This chain links TRBV27 with TRBJ2-7, with 7 positions matching TRBD2. Sequencing used naive CD8+ T cells sorted from blood. The CDR3 nucleotides read TGTGCCACATCTCCATCGGCGGGGGAGAACTCCTACGAGCAGTACTTC. As protein: CATSPSAGENSYEQYF.